The 18 T cell receptor beta chains presented below share a single source sample, sequenced in a study of T-cell reconstitution after alpha-beta-depleted transplantation in children. Unique molecular identifiers were incorporated into the prepared TCRbeta library. TCRdb reanalysed the PCR reads using MiXCR and keeps one entry per CDR3 protein. The sample holds over 200,000 distinct CDR3 sequences, 9.5% to 13% seen once. Sample: PBMCs, taken before TCRalphabeta/CD19-depleted stem cell transplant. The source is a child younger than two with acute myeloid leukemia, due to receive a stem cell transplant.

The table lists this clonotype with many counts. The rearrangement joins TRBV12-3 or TRBV12-4 to TRBJ2-2; D remains unclear. V lost 7 bases, J lost 7 bases, and 16 bases lay in between. The CDR3 contains 14 residues. The CDR3 DNA reads as TGTGCCAGCACCCCAAGGCTATTGATCGGGGAGCTGTTTTTT. This translates into CASTPRLLIGELFF.

This clonotype was detected many times. The chain has TRBV10-3 and TRBJ2-2, with D perhaps being TRBD1 or TRBD2 (5 bases each). V lost 5 bases, J lost 0 bases, and 10 bases lay in between. Germline V gene lookup returns CDR1 ENHRY and CDR2 SYGVKD. The CDR3 has 15 residues. CDR3 nucleotide sequence: TGTGCCATCAGTCGAGGGGTTCCGAACACCGGGGAGCTGTTTTTT. It codes for CAISRGVPNTGELFF.

This chain links TRBV7-2 with TRBJ2-1, with 9 positions matching TRBD2. The CDR3 has 15 residues. V lost 6 bases, J lost 6 bases, and 9 bases stayed unmatched. Germline V gene sequence: CDR1 SGHTA, CDR2 FQGNSA. CDR3: CASRTAGAGGNEQFF. CDR3 bases: TGTGCCAGCAGGACAGCGGGAGCGGGGGGCAATGAGCAGTTCTTC.

The sample holds many counts of this clonotype. The chain combines TRBV7-3 with TRBJ1-1; D might be TRBD1 (6 bases). Trimming pared 5 bases from V and 5 bases from J, leaving 12 bases between. From germline, CDR1 is SGHTA and CDR2 FQGTGA. There are 13 residues in the CDR3. The CDR3 nucleotides are TGTGCCAGCAGCCGAAACAGGGAAACTGAAGCTTTCTTT. Translated: CASSRNRETEAFF.

About this clonotype: Being one base from a much bigger clone, this may be a read error. The chain uses TRBV28 and TRBJ2-1; 11 nucleotides align to TRBD1. This CDR3 comprises 15 residues. The germline gives CDR1 MDHEN, CDR2 SYDVKM. The CDR3 loop is CARSLSGTGGNEQFF. The CDR3, as DNA: TGTGCCAGGAGTTTATCCGGGACAGGGGGCAATGAGCAGTTCTTC.

The V call is TRBV3-1, the J call TRBJ2-7; TRBD2 might be the D (5 bases). The CDR3 contains 14 residues. V gave up 4 bases and J gave up 6 bases, with 16 bases separating them. Looked up from germline, CDR1 is LGHDT and CDR2 is YNNKEL (reference sequence). CDR3 residues: CASSRALRGLEQYF. The CDR3, as DNA: TGTGCCAGCAGCCGCGCACTCCGAGGGCTCGAGCAGTACTTC.

There are many counts of this clonotype. This rearrangement joins TRBV3-2 to TRBJ2-1; the table's D call, TRBD2, has no DNA check behind it. TRBV3-2 is described as a pseudogene. The CDR3 is made up of 16 amino acids. In DNA, the CDR3 is TGTGCCAGCAGCCAAGCTACTAGCCTTACCTACAATGAGCAGTTCTTC. This translates into CASSQATSLTYNEQFF.

This clonotype came up many times. The chain has TRBV5-1 and TRBJ1-2; D is undetermined. CDR1 is SGHRS, CDR2 YFSETQ, per germline. V was pared by 4 bases and J by 0 bases, with 7 bases between. CDR3 length: 13 amino acids. The CDR3 protein is CASSRTANYGYTF. The CDR3 bases are TGCGCCAGCAGCCGGACGGCTAACTATGGCTACACCTTC.

J is TRBJ2-6 and V is TRBV2; tentative D call: TRBD2 (5 bases). CDR1 is SNHLY, CDR2 FYNNEI, per germline. The CDR3 contains 18 residues. V was shortened by 6 bases and J by 0 bases, with 18 bases between the two germline ends. CDR3 protein: CASSPGLTGSSGANVLTF. Here the CDR3 DNA reads TGTGCCAGCAGCCCTGGGCTCACTGGGAGCTCTGGGGCCAACGTCCTGACTTTC.

The table lists this clonotype with many counts. The chain recombines TRBV20-1 with TRBJ2-2, with D perhaps being TRBD1 or TRBD2 (6 bases each). Trimming removed 0 bases at V and 5 bases at J, with 13 bases between. The CDR3 is 15 amino acids. Germline loops: CDR1 DFQATT, CDR2 SNEGSKA (reference sequence). The DNA for the CDR3 is TGCAGTGCTAGAGATAGGGGGGCAGGGACCGGGGAGCTGTTTTTT. It translates to CSARDRGAGTGELFF.

This clonotype was recorded many times. The chain links TRBV5-1 to TRBJ2-3; the D is unclear. From germline, CDR1 is SGHRS and CDR2 YFSETQ. The CDR3 consists of 12 residues. The V end lost 0 bases, the J end lost 5 bases, and 4 bases lay between the germline ends. CDR3 in DNA: TGCGCCAGCAGCTTGGGGATAGATACGCAGTATTTT. Protein: CASSLGIDTQYF.

This clonotype has a count of ten or more. The gene calls are TRBV5-1 and TRBJ2-1; 7 nucleotides agree with TRBD1. V lost 1 base and J lost 10; bases outside the gene matches: 11. The germline CDR1 and CDR2 sequences are SGHRS and YFSETQ. The CDR3 extends over 15 amino acids. The CDR3 loop is CASSLSQGKWSEQFF. Written as DNA, the CDR3 is TGCGCCAGCAGCTTGTCACAGGGGAAATGGTCGGAGCAGTTCTTC.

The J gene is TRBJ1-6, the V gene TRBV25-1; maybe TRBD1 (6 bases). The CDR3 totals 14 residues. The V end lost 6 bases, the J end lost 10 bases, and 16 bases lay between the germline ends. From germline, CDR1 is MGHDK and CDR2 SYGVNS. CDR3 loop: CASSSTGMWSPLHF. The CDR3 DNA reads TGTGCCAGCAGCTCCACAGGGATGTGGTCACCCCTCCACTTT.

Remarks on this clonotype: A much larger clone differs from this one at a single base, so this may be a read error. This chain uses TRBV5-1 with TRBJ2-7; 8 bases map to TRBD2. Per the germline V gene, CDR1 is SGHRS and CDR2 is YFSETQ. The CDR3 sequence is 13 residues long. The CDR3 sequence is CASSLSGRDEQHF. CDR3 coding DNA: TGCGCCAGCAGCTTGTCCGGGAGGGACGAGCAGCACTTC.

This clonotype was picked up many times. This chain links TRBV20-1 with TRBJ2-2, with D uncertain. V shed 4 bases and J shed 2 bases, with 2 bases lying between them. The CDR3 contains 11 residues. Per the germline V gene, CDR1 is DFQATT and CDR2 is SNEGSKA (reference sequence). CDR3 DNA: TGCAGTGCTAAAAACACCGGGGAGCTGTTTTTT. Its protein product is CSAKNTGELFF.

Concerning this clonotype itself: This may come from a read error, since a much larger clone is one base off. The V call is TRBV7-8, the J call TRBJ2-1, with D maybe TRBD2 (6 bases). The CDR3 is 15 amino acids. CDR1 is SGHVS, CDR2 FQNEAQ, per germline. The CDR3 reads CASSLETSTYNEQSF. For the CDR3, the DNA is TGTGCCAGCAGCTTAGAAACTAGCACCTACAATGAGCAGTCCTTC.

This clonotype was counted at least ten times. The rearrangement links TRBV5-1 to TRBJ2-3; TRBD2 matches at 9 bases. The trim removed 3 bases at V and 5 bases at J, leaving 13 bases unmatched. The CDR3 is made up of 17 amino acids. Germline V lookup: CDR1 SGHRS, CDR2 YFSETQ. This chain's CDR3 is CASSSLAGVGVEDTQYF. DNA of the CDR3: TGCGCCAGCAGCTCCTTAGCGGGAGTGGGGGTCGAAGATACGCAGTATTTT.

This clonotype was picked up a small number of times. V is TRBV20-1 and J is TRBJ1-2; D possibly corresponds to TRBD1 (5 bases). The CDR3 consists of 15 residues. CDR1 and CDR2 from the germline V gene are DFQATT and SNEGSKA (reference sequence). Trimming removed 0 bases at V and 14 bases at J, with 25 bases between. The CDR3 nucleotides are TGCAGTGCTAGAGATAGTAGGGGACGGACTGGGGGGGGGACCTTC. It encodes CSARDSRGRTGGGTF.